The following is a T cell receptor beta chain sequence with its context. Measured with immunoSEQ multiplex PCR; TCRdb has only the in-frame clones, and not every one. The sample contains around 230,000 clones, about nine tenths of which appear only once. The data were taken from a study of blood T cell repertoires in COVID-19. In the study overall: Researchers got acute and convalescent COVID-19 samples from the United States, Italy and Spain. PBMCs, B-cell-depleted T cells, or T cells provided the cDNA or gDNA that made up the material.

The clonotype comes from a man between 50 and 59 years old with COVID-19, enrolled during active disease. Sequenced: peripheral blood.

CDR3 DNA sequence: TGTGCCAGCAGTACCGGGACAGGACCCACTACGCAGTATTTT. As protein: CASSTGTGPTTQYF. This sequence joins TRBV28 and TRBJ2-3; 8 positions match TRBD1. Germline loops: CDR1 MDHEN, CDR2 SYDVKM. This CDR3 comprises 14 residues. The V and J ends lost 5 bases and 8 bases, in that order; junction bases with no gene match: 9.